Sequencing of this TCR beta chain was carried out in a study of T-cell reconstitution after alpha-beta-depleted transplantation in children. The library targeted TCRbeta and was prepared with unique molecular identifiers. MiXCR was run by TCRdb on the PCR reads, yielding one entry per CDR3 protein. Here the sample spans hundreds of thousands of distinct CDR3 sequences, 13% being singletons. The CDR3 runs to 16 residues. Per the germline V gene, CDR1 is SGHVS and CDR2 is FQNEAQ. Unmatched junction bases numbered 6, after V lost 1 base and J lost 5 bases. The input for sequencing was PBMCs, mostly from graft donor cells, taken 360 days after TCRalphabeta/CD19-depleted stem cell transplant. The sequence was obtained from a male patient younger than 18 who had a stem cell transplant for acute myeloid leukemia, so the T cells may come from the graft donor. The chain combines TRBV7-8 with TRBJ2-7; 12 bases line up with TRBD2. The CDR3 DNA sequence: TGTGCCAGCAGCTTAGTCCTAGCGGGAGGGCTGGACGAGCAGTACTTC. The encoded protein is CASSLVLAGGLDEQYF. Variable domain in full (rest from reference TRBV7-8 and TRBJ2-7): GAGVSQSPRYKVAKRGQDVALRCDPISGHVSLFWYQQALGQGPEFLTYFQNEAQLDKSGLPSDRFFAERPEGSVSTLKIQRTQQEDSAVYLCASSLVLAGGLDEQYFGPGTRLTVT.